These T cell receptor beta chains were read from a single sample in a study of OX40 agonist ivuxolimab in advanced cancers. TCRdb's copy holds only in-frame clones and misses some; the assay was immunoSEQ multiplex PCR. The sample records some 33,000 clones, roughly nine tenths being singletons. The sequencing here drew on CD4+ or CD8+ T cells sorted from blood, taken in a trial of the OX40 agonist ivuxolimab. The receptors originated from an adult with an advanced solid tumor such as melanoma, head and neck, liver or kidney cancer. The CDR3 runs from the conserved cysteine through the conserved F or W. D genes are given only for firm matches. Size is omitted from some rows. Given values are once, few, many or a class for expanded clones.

DNA: TGTGCCAGCACCAATCAGGGGGGAAGCGAGCAGTACTTC
CDR3: CASTNQGGSEQYF
size: once
D: NA
J: TRBJ2-7
V: TRBV6-5

DNA: TGTGCCAGTACTCGAGGGGGCAGAGGGAACACTGAAGCTTTCTTT
CDR3: CASTRGGRGNTEAFF
size: NA
D: TRBD1
J: TRBJ1-1
V: TRBV19

DNA: TGTGCCAGCAGTGTAGGGGGACTAACATACAATGAGCAGTTCTTC
CDR3: CASSVGGLTYNEQFF
size: NA
D: NA
J: TRBJ2-1
V: TRBV7-2

DNA: TGCGCCAGCAGCCAAGACGGGACTAGCAATGCCTACGAGCAGTACTTC
CDR3: CASSQDGTSNAYEQYF
size: NA
D: TRBD2
J: TRBJ2-7
V: TRBV4-1

DNA: TGTGCCAGTAGTATAGTACTCGCGGGACAGACTAATGAGCAGTTCTTC
CDR3: CASSIVLAGQTNEQFF
size: NA
D: NA
J: TRBJ2-1
V: TRBV19

DNA: TGTGCCTGGAGTCTTTATACTAGCGGGAGCGGAGATACGCAGTATTTT
CDR3: CAWSLYTSGSGDTQYF
size: NA
D: TRBD2
J: TRBJ2-3
V: TRBV30

DNA: TGTGCCAGCTCGGGACTATCCGACGAGCAGTACTTC
CDR3: CASSGLSDEQYF
size: NA
D: TRBD2
J: TRBJ2-7
V: TRBV11-2

DNA: TGCGCCAGCAGCCAAGGCCGACAGGGTGATCAGCCCCAGCATTTT
CDR3: CASSQGRQGDQPQHF
size: NA
D: TRBD1
J: TRBJ1-5
V: TRBV4-1

DNA: TGTGCCAGTAGTATTACTAGCGGCTGTGGCACAGATACGCAGTATTTT
CDR3: CASSITSGCGTDTQYF
size: NA
D: TRBD2
J: TRBJ2-3
V: TRBV19

DNA: TGTGCCAGCAGTTACTCGGGACAGGGAGCCGAGCAGTACTTC
CDR3: CASSYSGQGAEQYF
size: NA
D: TRBD1
J: TRBJ2-7
V: TRBV6-5

DNA: TGTGCCAGCAGTTTGGGCGGGGAAAGCTACACCTTC
CDR3: CASSLGGESYTF
size: NA
D: NA
J: TRBJ1-2
V: TRBV27

DNA: TGTGCCAGCAGTGACGGGACAGGGTGGACTGAAGCTTTCTTT
CDR3: CASSDGTGWTEAFF
size: many
D: TRBD1
J: TRBJ1-1
V: TRBV28

DNA: TGTGCCAGCAGCCAGTTTATACAGGGGGTCTCCTACAATGAGCAGTTCTTC
CDR3: CASSQFIQGVSYNEQFF
size: NA
D: TRBD1
J: TRBJ2-1
V: TRBV14

DNA: TGTGCCAGCAGTTTGGCGGTTGAAGCTTTCTTT
CDR3: CASSLAVEAFF
size: NA
D: NA
J: TRBJ1-1
V: TRBV28

DNA: TGTGCCAGCAGCTCTGGGACTAGCGGGAGGGCCTGGAATGAGCAGTTCTTC
CDR3: CASSSGTSGRAWNEQFF
size: NA
D: TRBD2
J: TRBJ2-1
V: TRBV5-6

DNA: TGTGCCAGCAGCTTAGTTGCTTATAGCACAGATACGCAGTATTTT
CDR3: CASSLVAYSTDTQYF
size: NA
D: NA
J: TRBJ2-3
V: TRBV7-4

DNA: TGTGCCAGCAGCATAACCGGGACAGGGCGAACATCCGAGCAGTACTTC
CDR3: CASSITGTGRTSEQYF
size: NA
D: TRBD1
J: TRBJ2-7
V: TRBV7-3

DNA: TGTGCCAGCAGCTCCATCAACCGGGAAAACTATGGCTACACCTTC
CDR3: CASSSINRENYGYTF
size: NA
D: NA
J: TRBJ1-2
V: TRBV7-9

DNA: TGTGCCAGCAGGGGTGATTACGAGCAGTACTTC
CDR3: CASRGDYEQYF
size: NA
D: NA
J: TRBJ2-7
V: TRBV2

DNA: TGTGCCAGCAGCAACCACAAGGCGGTCGGGGACACCATATATTTT
CDR3: CASSNHKAVGDTIYF
size: NA
D: NA
J: TRBJ1-3
V: TRBV7-8

DNA: TGTGCCAGCAGGGGAGCTAACTATGGCTACACCTTC
CDR3: CASRGANYGYTF
size: few
D: NA
J: TRBJ1-2
V: TRBV28

DNA: TGTGCCAGCAGCTTGTTAGCGGGGGGTGGAGAGACCCAGTACTTC
CDR3: CASSLLAGGGETQYF
size: NA
D: TRBD2
J: TRBJ2-5
V: TRBV5-6

DNA: TGTGCCAGCTTAACCGGGACACCATCCTACGAGCAGTACTTC
CDR3: CASLTGTPSYEQYF
size: NA
D: NA
J: TRBJ2-7
V: TRBV2

DNA: TGTGCCAGCACGAGGCTGGGCGACACCATATATTTT
CDR3: CASTRLGDTIYF
size: NA
D: NA
J: TRBJ1-3
V: TRBV6-1

DNA: TGTGCCAGCAGCCCCGACGGTAGCTCTGGAAACACCATATATTTT
CDR3: CASSPDGSSGNTIYF
size: NA
D: NA
J: TRBJ1-3
V: TRBV9

DNA: TGTGCCAGCAGTTTATCCCCAAACTACGAGCAGTACTTC
CDR3: CASSLSPNYEQYF
size: NA
D: NA
J: TRBJ2-7
V: TRBV27

DNA: TGTGCCAGCCAAGTGGTGGGTACGCAGTATTTT
CDR3: CASQVVGTQYF
size: NA
D: NA
J: TRBJ2-3
V: TRBV5-8

DNA: TGTGCCAGCAGTGAAGCGCTTCCGTTATCGGCGGGGAATTTCGACGAGCAGTACTTC
CDR3: CASSEALPLSAGNFDEQYF
size: NA
D: NA
J: TRBJ2-7
V: TRBV6-1

DNA: TGTGCCAGCAGCTTAGAGTTGGGACTAGATATCGGGGAGCTGTTTTTT
CDR3: CASSLELGLDIGELFF
size: once
D: TRBD2
J: TRBJ2-2
V: TRBV11-2

DNA: TGTGCCAGCAGTGAGATGGCCAGGGACACCTACGAGCAGTACTTC
CDR3: CASSEMARDTYEQYF
size: NA
D: NA
J: TRBJ2-7
V: TRBV2

DNA: TGCGCCAGCAGCCAGAGACTAGCGGATAACAATGAGCAGTTCTTC
CDR3: CASSQRLADNNEQFF
size: NA
D: TRBD2
J: TRBJ2-1
V: TRBV4-1

DNA: TGTGCCACCAGCAGAGGACTAGCGGGAGGGAACCAAGAGACCCAGTACTTC
CDR3: CATSRGLAGGNQETQYF
size: NA
D: TRBD2
J: TRBJ2-5
V: TRBV15

DNA: TGTGCCAGCACCCCAGACAGGGTTGGAAACACCATATATTTT
CDR3: CASTPDRVGNTIYF
size: NA
D: TRBD1
J: TRBJ1-3
V: TRBV6-6

DNA: TGCGCCAGCAGTGCGGACAGGGTGGATTCACCCCTCCACTTT
CDR3: CASSADRVDSPLHF
size: NA
D: TRBD1
J: TRBJ1-6
V: TRBV10-1

DNA: TGTGCCAGTAGGATGGGGGGTTCGGATACGCAGTATTTT
CDR3: CASRMGGSDTQYF
size: NA
D: NA
J: TRBJ2-3
V: TRBV19

DNA: TGTGCCAGCAGCGTTAGCGGGGGGGGGAACAATGAGCAGTTCTTC
CDR3: CASSVSGGGNNEQFF
size: NA
D: TRBD2
J: TRBJ2-1
V: TRBV9

DNA: TGTGCCACCGGAACCCGCTCAAGCAATGAGCAGTTCTTC
CDR3: CATGTRSSNEQFF
size: NA
D: NA
J: TRBJ2-1
V: TRBV15

DNA: TGCAGCGCAACCTTTGGGCCGACAGCCCGACACTCAATGAACACTGAAGCTTTCTTT
CDR3: CSATFGPTARHSMNTEAFF
size: NA
D: NA
J: TRBJ1-1
V: TRBV29-1

DNA: TGTGCCAGCAGTGATTCTAGCGGGGGAGCGGCATCGACCCAGTACTTC
CDR3: CASSDSSGGAASTQYF
size: NA
D: TRBD2
J: TRBJ2-5
V: TRBV2

DNA: TGTGCCAGCAGCCCTGCGGGACAGCACTACGAGCAGTACTTC
CDR3: CASSPAGQHYEQYF
size: NA
D: NA
J: TRBJ2-7
V: TRBV7-9

DNA: TGTGCCAGCAGCTTAACGGTCTCCTATGACTATGGCTACACCTTC
CDR3: CASSLTVSYDYGYTF
size: NA
D: NA
J: TRBJ1-2
V: TRBV5-6

DNA: TGTGCCAGCAGCCCCACGGTGTGGGAGCCCCAGCATTTT
CDR3: CASSPTVWEPQHF
size: NA
D: NA
J: TRBJ1-5
V: TRBV11-3

DNA: TGTGCCAGCAGCTTAGCGACAGGGGGCCCTTACAATGAGCAGTTCTTC
CDR3: CASSLATGGPYNEQFF
size: NA
D: TRBD1
J: TRBJ2-1
V: TRBV7-9

DNA: TGTGCCAGTAGCCCTAGCGGTCTCTCCTACGAGCAGTACTTC
CDR3: CASSPSGLSYEQYF
size: NA
D: TRBD2
J: TRBJ2-7
V: TRBV19

DNA: TGTGCCAGTAGTATTACGGCAGCGACCTACAATGAGCAGTTCTTC
CDR3: CASSITAATYNEQFF
size: few
D: NA
J: TRBJ2-1
V: TRBV19

DNA: TGTGCCAGCAGTTTCAGGGGATACGAGCAGTACTTC
CDR3: CASSFRGYEQYF
size: NA
D: NA
J: TRBJ2-7
V: TRBV27

DNA: TGCAGCGCCGCTACTGAGCGGACGGGCTATGGCTACACCTTC
CDR3: CSAATERTGYGYTF
size: NA
D: NA
J: TRBJ1-2
V: TRBV29-1

DNA: TGTGCCAGCAGCCTTAGCGGGGGGGCCCAAGAGACCCAGTACTTC
CDR3: CASSLSGGAQETQYF
size: NA
D: TRBD2
J: TRBJ2-5
V: TRBV6-5

DNA: TGTGCCAGCAGACCCGGACTAGCGGGAGCCTACGAGCAGTACTTC
CDR3: CASRPGLAGAYEQYF
size: NA
D: TRBD2
J: TRBJ2-7
V: TRBV7-8

DNA: TGTGCCAGCAGCTTTAGGGGCTCCGAGCAGTACTTC
CDR3: CASSFRGSEQYF
size: NA
D: NA
J: TRBJ2-7
V: TRBV7-2

DNA: TGTGCCATCAGTGAGTCCCCCGGGTCCTACGAGCAGTACTTC
CDR3: CAISESPGSYEQYF
size: NA
D: NA
J: TRBJ2-7
V: TRBV10-3

DNA: TGTGCCAGCAGTTACTCGATGGAGGACCAAGAGACCCAGTACTTC
CDR3: CASSYSMEDQETQYF
size: once
D: NA
J: TRBJ2-5
V: TRBV6-5

DNA: TGTGCCAGCAGTTACTTTCAGGGGGCGGACGAGCAGTACTTC
CDR3: CASSYFQGADEQYF
size: NA
D: TRBD1
J: TRBJ2-7
V: TRBV6-5

DNA: TGCGCCAGCAGTCAGTCTAGCGGGACCCGTACCGGGGAGCTGTTTTTT
CDR3: CASSQSSGTRTGELFF
size: NA
D: TRBD2
J: TRBJ2-2
V: TRBV23-1

DNA: TGCAGCGTTGAGCTGACAGGGGAAGCTTTCTTT
CDR3: CSVELTGEAFF
size: few
D: TRBD1
J: TRBJ1-1
V: TRBV29-1

DNA: TGCGCCAGCAGCCAAGACGGGGGATACTACGAGCAGTACTTC
CDR3: CASSQDGGYYEQYF
size: NA
D: NA
J: TRBJ2-7
V: TRBV4-1

DNA: TGTGCCAGCAGTTTATCGGGGAGCGGGGGGCCCCCAGGGACCCAGTACTTC
CDR3: CASSLSGSGGPPGTQYF
size: NA
D: TRBD2
J: TRBJ2-5
V: TRBV27

DNA: TGTGCCAGCAGCTTATTGACAGGCGGGAACACTGAAGCTTTCTTT
CDR3: CASSLLTGGNTEAFF
size: NA
D: NA
J: TRBJ1-1
V: TRBV5-6

DNA: TGCAGCGTTGAAGAGGCATCCTTAGTTGGGACAGAGATATATGGCTACACCTTC
CDR3: CSVEEASLVGTEIYGYTF
size: NA
D: TRBD1
J: TRBJ1-2
V: TRBV29-1